Below, one TCR beta chain is given with its context. The sample comes from a study of OX40 agonist ivuxolimab in advanced cancers. V lost 2 bases and J 2 bases, leaving 16 bases between the germline ends. The CDR3 has 16 residues. Germline CDR1 is MNHNS and CDR2 is SASEGT. Sequencing used immunoSEQ multiplex PCR; TCRdb keeps in-frame clones, though not all of them. This sample yields 70,000 to 80,000 clones, of which more than 75% are seen a single time; 15% to 20% belongs to the top ten. The rearrangement uses TRBV6-1 and TRBJ2-7; the D gene is possibly TRBD2 (5 bases). Specimen: CD4+ or CD8+ T cells sorted from blood, collected in a trial of the OX40 agonist ivuxolimab. The clonotype originates from an adult with an advanced solid tumor such as melanoma, head and neck, liver or kidney cancer. As DNA, the CDR3 is TGTGCCAGCAGTGAACTTGGCGGAGGTCCGACCTACGAGCAGTACTTC. It yields the protein CASSELGGGPTYEQYF.